The present T cell receptor (beta chain) was sequenced within a study of T cell clonotyping in hematopoietic cell transplantation. Assay: immunoSEQ multiplex PCR; the TCRdb copy retains only in-frame clones and omits some. Of approximately 5,900 clones in the sample, about 77% were seen once. Trimming shortened V by 5 bases and J by 5 bases, and 13 bases separated the two germline ends. CDR3 length: 14 amino acids. Germline V CDR1 and CDR2: SGHAT, FQNNGV. Details on this clone: Its antigen is unidentified.

Study conclusions and caveats: Recipient TCR diversity dropped after transplant; expanded clonotypes rose from day 30 to 180. Higher Inverse Simpson Index values in graft donor and pretransplant recipient predicted broader posttransplant TCR diversity. Without cell sorting, CD4 versus CD8 contributions remain unresolved.

Sample: PBMCs, taken 100 days after allogeneic stem cell transplant. The chain links TRBV11-2 to TRBJ1-5, with unresolved D. The sequence came from a female patient under 45 who had an allogeneic stem cell transplant, so the T cells may come from the graft donor. Some clones in this sample may be carry-over from other donors' samples. CDR3 DNA: TGTGCCAGCAGCAATTGGAGGGATCATCAGCCCCAGCATTTT. Residues: CASSNWRDHQPQHF.